The text below deals with one TCR beta chain. Its antigen is not identified. The source of the sample is a study of response to subunit inactivated influenza vaccine. General study results and limits: Few new T cells, the authors suggested, are recruited by each seasonal influenza vaccination.

TCRdb called the RT-PCR reads again in MiXCR, with one record for every CDR3 protein. In the table there are around 850,000 distinct CDR3 sequences, approximately 18% of which are singletons. The germline V gene encodes CDR1 SGHRS and CDR2 YFSETQ. Trimming left V 4 bases short and J 7 bases short, with 15 bases between. The CDR3 has 13 residues. The sequence was obtained from a man aged 45-65 years who received an inactivated influenza vaccine. The chain joins TRBV5-1 to TRBJ2-7, with D possibly matching TRBD2 (6 bases). Sample: PBMCs from blood, taken about 5 days after vaccination. The CDR3 sequence: CASSPRTTGEQYF. CDR3 DNA: TGCGCCAGCAGCCCCAGGACTACGGGGGAGCAGTACTTC.